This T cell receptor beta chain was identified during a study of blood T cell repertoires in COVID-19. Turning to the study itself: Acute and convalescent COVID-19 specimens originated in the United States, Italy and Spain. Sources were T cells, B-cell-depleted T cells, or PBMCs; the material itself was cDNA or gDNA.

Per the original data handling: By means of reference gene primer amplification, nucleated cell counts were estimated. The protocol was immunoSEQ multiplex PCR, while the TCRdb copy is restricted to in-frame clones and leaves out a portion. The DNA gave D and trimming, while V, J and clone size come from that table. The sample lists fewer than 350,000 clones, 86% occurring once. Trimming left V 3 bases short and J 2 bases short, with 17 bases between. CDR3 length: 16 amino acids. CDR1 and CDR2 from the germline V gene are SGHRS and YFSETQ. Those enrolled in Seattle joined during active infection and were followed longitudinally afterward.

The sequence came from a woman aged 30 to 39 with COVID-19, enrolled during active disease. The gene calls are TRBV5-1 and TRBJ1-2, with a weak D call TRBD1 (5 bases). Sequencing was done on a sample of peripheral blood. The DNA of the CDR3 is TGCGCCAGCAGCTCTGGCGGAGGGGATCTCAACTATGGCTACACCTTC. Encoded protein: CASSSGGGDLNYGYTF.